This entry lists 32 T cell receptor beta chains sequenced from one sample in a study of molecular identifiers for immune sequencing clone quantification (dated by TCRdb to the late 2010s). Libraries came from PCR. Sequencing relied on an Illumina HiSeq 4000. Starting from the raw public reads, TCRdb applied fastp trimming at Q25, assembled clones with MiXCR and retained in-frame beta chains. Under each unique CDR3 protein, matching rows form one entry showing the most common genes and DNA. The sample table contains approximately 54,000 distinct CDR3 sequences; only one count was recorded for almost 25% of them. Under 2% of the sample rests with the top ten. Sample: naive CD8+ T cells from blood, with Jurkat cell RNA spiked in. The cell subset or site label of this sample denotes: FACS-sorted CD8+CD4-CCR7+CD45RA+ naive T cells. Receptors were obtained from a human donor in good health. Some libraries in this study had Jurkat cell RNA spiked in.

This clonotype was found many times. The chain is built from TRBV7-9 and TRBJ2-7; maybe TRBD2 (6 bases). CDR1 SEHNR and CDR2 FQNEAQ come from the germline V gene (reference sequence). CDR3 size: 13 residues. The V and J ends lost 10 bases and 6 bases respectively, with 19 bases between them. The CDR3 DNA reads TGTGCCACCCAGTCAGGGTTCGGGGGCGAGCAGTACTTC. Translated, it gives CATQSGFGGEQYF. Drawing the rest from reference TRBV7-9 and TRBJ2-7, the complete variable domain is DTGVSQNPRHKITKRGQNVTFRCDPISEHNRLYWYRQTLGQGPEFLTYFQNEAQLEKSRLLSDRFSAERPKGSFSTLEIQRTEQGDSAMYLCATQSGFGGEQYFGPGTRLTVT.

This clonotype was counted ten times or more. The rearrangement uses TRBV12-5 and TRBJ2-3, with TRBD2 matching over 9 bases. The CDR3 runs to 19 residues. Per the germline V gene, CDR1 is LGHNT and CDR2 is FRNRAP. Trimming cost V 3 bases and J 0 bases; bases outside gene matches: 13. CDR3 bases: TGTGCTAGTGGTTTTATCGCGGGATCTAGCGGGGATAGCACAGATACGCAGTATTTT. It yields the protein CASGFIAGSSGDSTDTQYF.

A remark on this clonotype: It may be a read error: a sequence one base away is much more abundant. The J gene is TRBJ2-7, the V gene TRBV19; maybe TRBD1 (6 bases). Deletions cut 8 bases from V and 2 bases from J, with 19 bases between. Germline-derived CDR1 and CDR2 are LNHDA and SQIVND (reference sequence). The CDR3 length is 15 residues. CDR3 sequence (DNA): TGTGCCAGTGGTAGCGCCGTGGGACAACCCTACGAGCAGTACTTC. Translating it yields CASGSAVGQPYEQYF.

As regards this clonotype: Since a much larger clone is just one base distant, this may be a read error. The chain uses TRBV12-3 or TRBV12-4 and TRBJ2-7, with a tentative D call TRBD1 (5 bases). This CDR3 is 11 amino acids long. In nucleotides, the CDR3 is TGTGCCAGCAGATTAGGGGTTCGAGTTTACTTC. It yields the protein CASRLGVRVYF.

Comments on this clonotype: A read error may explain this, as a much larger clone is one base away. The chain employs TRBV3-1 and TRBJ2-2, with D perhaps matching TRBD2 (5 bases). The CDR3 covers 12 residues. Germline CDR1 is LGHDT and CDR2 is YNNKEL (reference sequence). The CDR3 here is CASTGSTRELFF. CDR3 in DNA: TGTGCCAGCACGGGGAGCACCCGGGAGCTGTTTTTT.

This clonotype came up a few times. The V and J genes are TRBV14 and TRBJ2-7; the D is unclear. Germline values: CDR1 SGHDN, CDR2 FVKESK. Trimming removed 8 bases at V and 3 bases at J, with 11 bases between. The CDR3 sequence is 12 residues long. The CDR3 sequence is CASRGPNYEQYF. In DNA form, the CDR3 reads TGTGCCAGCCGCGGACCGAACTACGAGCAGTACTTC.

V and J are TRBV30 and TRBJ2-3; weak D call: TRBD1 (5 bases). CDR1 is GTSNPN and CDR2 is SVGIG in the germline V gene (reference sequence). There are 12 residues in the CDR3. The V end was cut by 2 bases, the J end by 6 bases, with 9 bases between. The CDR3 here is CAWSMDTDTQYF. The CDR3 DNA reads as TGTGCCTGGAGTATGGACACGGATACGCAGTATTTT.

A note on this clonotype: Possible read error: a much larger clone is one base away. V gene TRBV5-1 combines with J gene TRBJ2-7, with TRBD2 matching over 7 bases. The CDR3 loop spans 17 amino acids. Per the germline V gene, CDR1 is SGHRS and CDR2 is YFSETQ. Losses at the gene ends were 1 base for V and 5 bases for J; bases not matched to a gene: 15. The CDR3 is CASSLSLVGGPSHEQYF. In nucleotides, the CDR3 is TGCGCCAGCAGCTTGTCACTAGTGGGAGGGCCGTCCCACGAGCAGTACTTC.

At least ten counts were recorded for this clonotype. The chain employs TRBV28 and TRBJ2-7; the match to TRBD1 covers 9 bases. CDR1 and CDR2 from the germline V gene are MDHEN and SYDVKM. Losses at the gene ends were 7 bases for V and 2 bases for J; bases not matched to a gene: 6. CDR3 length: 14 residues. CDR3 bases: TGTGCCAGCAACCCGACAGGGGGTACCTACGAGCAGTACTTC. Its translation: CASNPTGGTYEQYF.

Notes on this clonotype: A much larger clone sits a single nucleotide away, making a read error possible. This rearrangement joins TRBV6-5 to TRBJ1-5; D unclear. The CDR3 runs 13 residues. Looked up from germline, CDR1 is MNHEY and CDR2 is SVGAGI. CDR3 nucleotide sequence: TGTGCCAGCAGTATCTATAGCAATCAGCCCCAGCGTTTT. It encodes CASSIYSNQPQRF.

This clonotype has ten or more counts. This chain uses TRBV28 with TRBJ1-1, with D perhaps matching TRBD1 (6 bases). V was clipped by 4 bases and J by 0 bases, with 9 bases between them. Germline V gene sequence: CDR1 MDHEN, CDR2 SYDVKM. This CDR3 spans 14 amino acids. Here the CDR3 reads CASSWRGVNTEAFF. For the CDR3, the DNA is TGTGCCAGCAGTTGGAGGGGGGTGAACACTGAAGCTTTCTTT.

This clonotype has just a few counts. This chain connects TRBV20-1 to TRBJ2-7, with D perhaps matching TRBD2 (5 bases). This CDR3 has 13 residues. Germline assignment: CDR1 DFQATT and CDR2 SNEGSKA (reference sequence). The V gene lost 6 bases and the J gene lost 4 bases, with 16 bases spanning the gap. The CDR3 sequence is CSALTGYRYEQYF. Here the CDR3 DNA reads TGCAGTGCCCTAACGGGGTATCGGTACGAGCAGTACTTC.

For this clonotype: This may be a read error: a much more frequent sequence differs by one nucleotide. The CDR3 spells CASSLGGPRWETQYF. CDR3 nucleotides: TGTGCCAGCAGTTTAGGCGGACCACGGTGGGAGACCCAGTACTTC. This chain links TRBV28 with TRBJ2-5; D is unclear. The CDR3 spans 15 residues. CDR1 and CDR2 (germline): MDHEN, SYDVKM. V lost 2 bases to trimming and J lost 5 bases, with 15 bases between them.

This clonotype was seen at least ten times. The chain couples TRBV12-3 or TRBV12-4 to TRBJ1-2; D is perhaps TRBD1 (6 bases). This CDR3 contains 13 residues. V was cut by 7 bases and J by 6 bases, with 15 bases left in between. CDR3 loop: CASNNGGANGYTF. CDR3 nucleotide sequence: TGTGCCAGCAATAACGGGGGGGCCAATGGCTACACCTTC.

This clonotype was counted between two and nine times. A much larger clone differs from this one at a single base, so this may be a read error. The rearrangement uses TRBV28 and TRBJ2-3, with D possibly matching TRBD1 (6 bases). CDR1 and CDR2 (germline): MDHEN, SYDVKM. V dropped 8 bases and J dropped 0 bases, with 15 bases sitting between them. This CDR3 region has 15 residues. CDR3 loop: CASGPRGLSTDTQYF. CDR3 DNA: TGTGCCAGCGGCCCGAGGGGGTTAAGCACAGATACGCAGTATTTT.

This clonotype came up many times. The rearrangement joins TRBV29-1 to TRBJ2-1; D gene uncertain. The V end was cut by 3 bases, the J end by 9 bases, with 15 bases between. The CDR3 length is 13 residues. Germline V gene data show CDR1 as SQVTM and CDR2 as ANQGSEA. The CDR3 loop reads CSVEESMIGEQFF. As DNA, the CDR3 is TGCAGCGTTGAGGAATCTATGATCGGTGAGCAGTTCTTC.

This clonotype was detected ten times or more. V gene TRBV28 combines with J gene TRBJ2-7; 10 positions agree with TRBD2. Unmatched junction bases numbered 5, after V lost 6 bases and J lost 3 bases. The V gene's germline CDR1 is MDHEN and CDR2 SYDVKM. The CDR3 runs to 14 residues. The CDR3 sequence is CASRTGTSVYEQYF. The CDR3 coding sequence is TGTGCCAGCAGAACCGGGACTAGCGTCTACGAGCAGTACTTC.

The gene calls are TRBV6-1 and TRBJ1-1; D is unclear. With 3 bases removed from V and 5 bases from J, the gap between germline ends came to 13 bases. This CDR3 region has 14 residues. Per germline, CDR1 MNHNS and CDR2 SASEGT. CDR3: CASSDVGVRTEAFF. The CDR3 DNA reads TGTGCCAGCAGTGACGTTGGGGTCCGGACTGAAGCTTTCTTT.

In its sample, this clonotype was seen many times. The rearrangement joins TRBV2 to TRBJ1-3; D is unclear. V dropped 1 base and J dropped 0 bases, with 4 bases sitting between them. This CDR3 has 14 amino acids. Germline V gene lookup returns CDR1 SNHLY and CDR2 FYNNEI. The CDR3 sequence: CASSEDNSGNTIYF. The CDR3 DNA is TGTGCCAGCAGTGAAGACAACTCTGGAAACACCATATATTTT.

This chain uses TRBV14 with TRBJ1-4; D is ambiguous. The CDR3 length is 15 residues. V was cut by 4 bases and J by 7 bases, with 16 bases left in between. CDR1 and CDR2 from the germline V gene are SGHDN and FVKESK. The CDR3 region is CASSPKGFFSEKLFF. CDR3 nucleotide sequence: TGTGCCAGCAGCCCAAAAGGGTTTTTCTCTGAAAAACTGTTTTTT. The full variable domain, in which reference TRBV14 and TRBJ1-4 provide the parts outside the CDR3, is EAGVTQFPSHSVIEKGQTVTLRCDPISGHDNLYWYRRVMGKEIKFLLHFVKESKQDESGMPNNRFLAERTGGTYSTLKVQPAELEDSGVYFCASSPKGFFSEKLFFGSGTQLSVL.

Worth noting for this clonotype: A much larger clonotype is one base distant, so this may be a read error. The chain employs TRBV30 and TRBJ2-7; D tentatively fits TRBD1 or TRBD2 (5 bases each). Per the germline V gene, CDR1 is GTSNPN and CDR2 is SVGIG (reference sequence). The CDR3 totals 15 residues. CDR3 residues: CARSVGVDFTYEQYF. Here the CDR3 DNA reads TGTGCCAGGAGTGTAGGGGTGGACTTTACCTACGAGCAGTACTTC.

Turning to this clonotype: This clone may be a read error of a much larger clone one base away. The V gene is TRBV7-2, the J gene TRBJ2-3, with 10 bases fitting TRBD2. The CDR3 runs to 16 residues. The germline V gene encodes CDR1 SGHTA and CDR2 FQGNSA. The CDR3 spells CASSPGLAARTDTRYF. The CDR3 DNA reads as TGTGCCAGCAGCCCCGGACTAGCGGCCCGCACAGATACGCGGTATTTT. The whole variable domain, filled in from reference TRBV7-2 and TRBJ2-3, reads GAGVSQSPSNKVTEKGKDVELRCDPISGHTALYWYRQSLGQGLEFLIYFQGNSAPDKSGLPSDRFSAERTGGSVSTLTIQRTQQEDSAVYLCASSPGLAARTDTRYFGPGTRLTVL.

This clonotype was observed at least ten times. The V call is TRBV6-2 or TRBV6-3, the J call TRBJ2-1, with D perhaps being TRBD1 or TRBD2 (5 bases each). V was trimmed by 0 bases and J by 4 bases, leaving 13 bases between them. The germline V gene encodes CDR1 MNHEY and CDR2 SVGEGT. The CDR3 contains 16 residues. The CDR3 loop is CASSYSEGLGYNEQFF. The CDR3 DNA follows: TGTGCCAGCAGTTACTCAGAGGGGCTTGGGTACAATGAGCAGTTCTTC.

Worth noting for this clonotype: This may come from a read error, since a much larger clone is one base off. The V and J genes are TRBV7-9 and TRBJ2-7; tentative D call: TRBD1 (5 bases). V was cut by 5 bases and J by 6 bases, with 26 bases left in between. The CDR3 spans 17 residues. CDR1 and CDR2 (germline): SEHNR, FQNEAQ (reference sequence). This chain's CDR3 is CASSLPLGFGRGSEQYF. CDR3 bases: TGTGCCAGCAGCCTACCACTCGGTTTTGGAAGGGGTAGCGAGCAGTACTTC.

Regarding this clonotype: This sequence may be a read error, since a much larger clone differs from it by one base. The rearrangement uses TRBV27 and TRBJ1-5, with D tentatively TRBD1 (6 bases). The germline CDR1 and CDR2 sequences are MNHEY and SMNVEV (reference sequence). The CDR3 sequence is 14 residues long. The V gene lost 6 bases and the J gene lost 4 bases, with 13 bases spanning the gap. CDR3 loop: CASRRAGENQPQHF. CDR3 in DNA: TGTGCCAGCAGGCGGGCAGGGGAAAATCAGCCCCAGCATTTT.

This clonotype was picked up many times. This chain joins TRBV11-1 and TRBJ2-7; perhaps TRBD1 as D (6 bases). This CDR3 spans 13 amino acids. Trimming cost V 5 bases and J 3 bases, with 11 bases left between them. CDR1 SGHAT and CDR2 FQDESV come from the germline V gene (reference sequence). CDR3 residues: CASSDTGNYEQYF. The DNA for the CDR3 is TGTGCCAGCAGCGACACAGGGAACTACGAGCAGTACTTC.

Comments on this clonotype: A read error may be the cause here, since a much bigger clone is one base away. The V and J genes are TRBV30 and TRBJ2-7; no clear D gene. CDR3 length: 11 amino acids. Germline V lookup: CDR1 GTSNPN, CDR2 SVGIG (reference sequence). The CDR3 spells CAWGVDYEQYF. DNA of the CDR3: TGTGCCTGGGGTGTGGACTACGAGCAGTACTTC.

This clonotype was detected ten times or more. The chain employs TRBV7-2 and TRBJ2-3, with TRBD2 matching 7 bases. The CDR3 extends over 15 amino acids. V gave up 4 bases and J gave up 1 base; unmatched junction bases: 5. Germline-derived CDR1 and CDR2 are SGHTA and FQGNSA. CDR3 protein: CASSSSAGGTDTQYF. CDR3 nucleotides: TGTGCCAGCAGCTCCTCGGCGGGGGGCACAGATACGCAGTATTTT.

On this clonotype itself: An end of the junction does not agree with germline; a read error may underlie this. V is TRBV4-1 and J is TRBJ2-5; TRBD2 agrees at 8 bases. This CDR3 has 17 amino acids. CDR1 and CDR2 from the germline V gene are MGHRA and YSYEKL. The CDR3 nucleotides read TGCGCCGGCAGCCATGGCTGGGGCGGGGGGTTCCAAGAGACCCAGTACTTC. This encodes CAGSHGWGGGFQETQYF.

This clonotype was picked up a small number of times. CDR3 sequence: CASSTLGPMNTEAFF. The CDR3 bases are TGTGCCAGCAGTACCCTCGGGCCGATGAACACTGAAGCTTTCTTT. This rearrangement joins TRBV27 to TRBJ1-1; D gene ambiguous. This CDR3 has 15 residues. The ends were cut back, 5 bases at V and 0 bases at J, with 13 bases in the middle. The germline gives CDR1 MNHEY, CDR2 SMNVEV (reference sequence).

This clonotype showed up many times. The chain couples TRBV6-1 to TRBJ1-1; D remains unclear. CDR3 size: 13 residues. The V end was cut by 7 bases, the J end by 3 bases, with 12 bases between. Germline V gives CDR1 MNHNS, CDR2 SASEGT. The CDR3 region has the DNA TGTGCCAGCATTTTCAGGACTTACACTGAAGCTTTCTTT. It encodes CASIFRTYTEAFF.

The V call is TRBV12-3 or TRBV12-4, the J call TRBJ2-7, with D unresolved. V lost 3 bases and J 2 bases, leaving 5 bases between the germline ends. The CDR3 runs 12 residues. DNA for the CDR3: TGTGCCAGCAGTTTTTCTCCCTACGAGCAGTACTTC. This sequence encodes CASSFSPYEQYF.